This T cell receptor (beta chain) was recovered during a study of blood T cell repertoires in COVID-19. Study details: Spain, Italy and the United States supplied samples that represented acute and convalescent COVID-19. The cDNA or gDNA used as material had been derived from T cells, B-cell-depleted T cells, or PBMCs.

V dropped 4 bases and J dropped 5; count of bases not matched to a gene: 6. The CDR3 loop spans 16 amino acids. Germline V lookup: CDR1 SGDLS, CDR2 YYNGEE. Per the original methods: Scientists estimated how many nucleated cells there were by amplifying reference gene primers. Method: immunoSEQ multiplex PCR; TCRdb's copy keeps in-frame clones and lacks some. V, J and clone size are taken as reported in that table, and D and trimming were inferred from the DNA itself. The table has about 300,000 clones, around 86% seen once. The TCR originated in a woman in her forties or fifties with acute or convalescent COVID-19. Sequences were obtained from peripheral blood. V gene TRBV9 combines with J gene TRBJ2-5; 15 bases line up with TRBD2. The CDR3 sequence is CASSPGLAGGLETQYF. The CDR3 DNA is TGTGCCAGCAGCCCCGGACTAGCGGGAGGGTTGGAGACCCAGTACTTC.